This T cell receptor beta chain was profiled in a study of blood T cells in healthy people across ages. This clonotype was seen a few times. Germline V gene data show CDR1 as SEHNR and CDR2 as FQNEAQ (reference sequence). Unmatched junction bases numbered 16, after V lost 5 bases and J lost 4 bases. The CDR3 is 18 residues long. The use of a sample-barcoded 5' primer and a J-beta primer mix characterized a second PCR of about 6 to 11 cycles. TCRdb analysed the 5' RACE reads with MiXCR anew, one entry per CDR3 protein. Of about 1,000,000 distinct CDR3 sequences in the sample, 35% to 55% were seen once.

This sequence joins TRBV7-9 and TRBJ2-3, with 9 nucleotides matching TRBD1. The TCR originated in a woman aged 55-69 years in good health. The sample was blood. The CDR3 coding sequence is TGTGCCAGCAGCCCACCCCCCTGGACAGGGGAAGAGGCAGATACGCAGTATTTT. Its protein is CASSPPPWTGEEADTQYF.